These T cell receptor beta chains were read from a single sample in a study of T cell responses to AZD1222 COVID-19 vaccine. Sequencing was performed with immunoSEQ multiplex PCR; in TCRdb, only in-frame clones are kept and a portion is missing. The repertoire holds some 79,000 clones, around three quarters seen once, with around 48% in the top ten. The sample consisted of peripheral blood, taken 28 days after the second AZD1222 dose. These receptors came from an adult who received the AZD1222 COVID-19 vaccine. CDR3s include the opening cysteine and the closing phenylalanine or tryptophan. A D gene is named only where the DNA matches it firmly. Rows may omit the clone size; those that give it use once, few, many or a size class.

clone_size	d_call	v_call	j_call	cdr3_aa	cdr3_nt
NA	TRBD2	TRBV5-4	TRBJ2-1	CASSLSSGGPYYNEQFF	TGTGCCAGCAGCTTGTCTAGCGGGGGCCCTTACTACAATGAGCAGTTCTTC
NA	NA	TRBV3-1/TRBV3-2	TRBJ2-3	CASSQEGLRQGNTDTQYF	TGTGCCAGCAGCCAAGAGGGGCTCCGCCAGGGAAATACAGATACGCAGTATTTT
NA	NA	TRBV7-9	TRBJ2-5	CASSSGLGQRSQETQYF	TGTGCCAGCAGCTCGGGTTTAGGCCAACGGAGCCAAGAGACCCAGTACTTC
NA	TRBD2	TRBV28	TRBJ2-1	CASTRGEGLDNEQFF	TGTGCCAGCACTCGTGGGGAGGGCCTGGACAATGAGCAGTTCTTC
NA	NA	TRBV5-1	TRBJ1-3	CASSMGDLADTIYF	TGCGCCAGCAGCATGGGGGACCTCGCCGACACCATATATTTT
NA	TRBD1	TRBV28	TRBJ2-2	CASSLGQGNTGELFF	TGTGCCAGCAGCCTGGGACAGGGGAACACCGGGGAGCTGTTTTTT
once	NA	TRBV4-1	TRBJ2-7	CASSQASGTNHEQYF	TGCGCCAGCAGCCAAGCCTCCGGGACAAACCACGAGCAGTACTTC
NA	TRBD1	TRBV7-2	TRBJ2-1	CASSPGGQWGPLIGQFF	TGTGCCAGCAGCCCAGGGGGACAGTGGGGCCCTCTGATAGGGCAGTTCTTC
NA	NA	TRBV19	TRBJ2-7	CASSSDSAWAYEQYF	TGTGCCAGTAGTTCCGACTCTGCGTGGGCCTACGAGCAGTACTTC
NA	NA	TRBV18	TRBJ2-1	CASSAGGPPPEQFF	TGTGCCAGCTCTGCGGGCGGGCCGCCCCCTGAGCAGTTCTTC
NA	NA	TRBV19	TRBJ1-1	CASRNNGEPDTEAFF	TGTGCCAGTAGAAACAACGGGGAACCCGACACTGAAGCTTTCTTT
NA	NA	TRBV7-2	TRBJ1-1	CASSLAPGGAGNTEAFF	TGTGCCAGCAGCTTAGCGCCGGGGGGCGCGGGGAACACTGAAGCTTTCTTT
NA	NA	TRBV28	TRBJ1-4	CASSLPSQGGEKLFF	TGTGCCAGCAGTCTCCCGTCCCAGGGAGGGGAAAAACTGTTTTTT
once	TRBD2	TRBV7-2	TRBJ2-3	CATDPLSGGINTQYF	TGTGCCACCGACCCCCTTAGCGGGGGAATAAATACGCAGTATTTT
NA	TRBD2	TRBV29-1	TRBJ2-1	CSVGLAGVLEQFF	TGCAGCGTCGGACTAGCGGGGGTTCTTGAGCAGTTCTTC
NA	TRBD2	TRBV6-5	TRBJ2-1	CASRDSGGSYNEQFF	TGTGCCAGCAGAGATAGCGGGGGGTCCTACAATGAGCAGTTCTTC
NA	NA	TRBV30	TRBJ1-5	CAWSWGESNQPQHF	TGTGCCTGGAGTTGGGGGGAGAGCAATCAGCCCCAGCATTTT
NA	NA	TRBV2	TRBJ1-1	CASSGPGGTEAFF	TGTGCCAGCAGTGGTCCGGGGGGCACTGAAGCTTTCTTT
NA	NA	TRBV19	TRBJ2-2	CASSIRAALTNTGELFF	TGTGCCAGTAGTATTAGGGCAGCCCTGACGAACACCGGGGAGCTGTTTTTT
once	TRBD1	TRBV7-9	TRBJ2-1	CASSPSGQAVTFF	TGTGCCAGCAGCCCTTCCGGACAGGCCGTGACGTTCTTC
NA	TRBD2	TRBV30	TRBJ2-7	CAWSRPNAGGPGEQYF	TGTGCCTGGAGTCGACCGAATGCGGGAGGGCCCGGCGAGCAGTACTTC
NA	NA	TRBV12-3/TRBV12-4	TRBJ2-3	CASSSGGLGTQYF	TGTGCCAGCAGTTCCGGGGGACTCGGTACGCAGTATTTT
NA	NA	TRBV5-1	TRBJ2-2	CASSLGSEHYTGELFF	TGCGCCAGCAGCTTGGGCAGCGAGCACTACACCGGGGAGCTGTTTTTT
NA	NA	TRBV20-1	TRBJ2-7	CSARDQLEQYF	TGCAGTGCTAGAGATCAGCTCGAGCAGTACTTC
NA	NA	TRBV7-2	TRBJ2-7	CASSPVAIRGEQYF	TGTGCCAGCAGCCCCGTGGCGATTCGAGGCGAGCAGTACTTC
NA	NA	TRBV27	TRBJ2-7	CASSLSRAGGYEQYF	TGTGCCAGCAGTCTAAGTCGGGCGGGTGGCTACGAGCAGTACTTC
NA	NA	TRBV7-2	TRBJ2-7	CASSLGAYEQYF	TGTGCCAGCAGCTTAGGTGCCTACGAGCAGTACTTC
once	TRBD1	TRBV6-5	TRBJ2-7	CASSRDRGDEQYF	TGTGCCAGTAGCCGGGACAGGGGCGACGAGCAGTACTTC
NA	TRBD1	TRBV29-1	TRBJ2-7	CSVVGQGGTYEQYF	TGCAGCGTGGTCGGACAGGGAGGTACCTACGAGCAGTACTTC
NA	NA	TRBV30	TRBJ2-7	CAWSVGGGVGEQYF	TGTGCCTGGAGTGTGGGTGGGGGTGTCGGCGAGCAGTACTTC
few	NA	TRBV2	TRBJ2-3	CASSEGGALLWAGDTQYF	TGTGCCAGCAGTGAAGGGGGGGCGTTGCTGTGGGCTGGAGATACGCAGTATTTT
NA	TRBD1	TRBV5-1	TRBJ1-2	CASSLAVVGQGGYGYTF	TGCGCCAGCAGCTTGGCCGTGGTGGGACAGGGGGGTTATGGCTACACCTTC
NA	TRBD2	TRBV28	TRBJ2-1	CASSPLSGGAINEQFF	TGTGCCAGCAGTCCCCTTAGCGGGGGGGCTATCAATGAGCAGTTCTTC
NA	NA	TRBV19	TRBJ2-1	CASSIRALDINEQFF	TGTGCCAGTAGTATACGGGCCTTGGACATAAATGAGCAGTTCTTC
once	NA	TRBV28	TRBJ1-2	CASSLDPNGYTF	TGTGCCAGCAGTTTAGACCCAAATGGCTACACCTTC
NA	TRBD2	TRBV3-1/TRBV3-2	TRBJ2-1	CASSQGKTSGRDYNEQFF	TGTGCCAGCAGCCAAGGTAAAACTAGCGGGAGAGACTACAATGAGCAGTTCTTC
NA	NA	TRBV28	TRBJ2-1	CATNRASPYNEQFF	TGTGCCACCAACCGGGCCTCCCCCTACAATGAGCAGTTCTTC
NA	TRBD1	TRBV4-2	TRBJ1-2	CASSQEGRGRTGNYGYTF	TGTGCCAGCAGCCAAGAAGGACGCGGCAGGACAGGGAACTATGGCTACACCTTC
NA	NA	TRBV10-3	TRBJ2-5	CAIGVLERETQYF	TGTGCCATCGGGGTGTTGGAGAGGGAGACCCAGTACTTC
NA	NA	TRBV11-2	TRBJ1-6	CASSLSPAASLHF	TGTGCCAGCAGCTTATCCCCCGCGGCATCCCTCCACTTT
few	NA	TRBV20-1	TRBJ2-7	CSVSGGEQYF	TGCAGTGTGAGTGGAGGCGAGCAGTACTTC
NA	NA	TRBV24-1	TRBJ2-3	CATSRRGEGTDTQYF	TGTGCCACCAGCCGCAGGGGGGAAGGCACAGATACGCAGTATTTT
NA	NA	TRBV27	TRBJ2-2	CASRWTTNTGELFF	TGTGCCAGCAGGTGGACTACAAACACCGGGGAGCTGTTTTTT
NA	NA	TRBV21-1	TRBJ2-3	CASSKCLAQYF	TGTGCCAGCAGCAAATGTTTGGCGCAGTATTTT
NA	NA	TRBV9	TRBJ1-5	CASSVGDSNQPQHF	TGTGCCAGCAGCGTAGGGGATAGCAATCAGCCCCAGCATTTT
NA	NA	TRBV30	TRBJ1-5	CAWSQGTPYTPQHF	TGTGCCTGGAGTCAAGGGACACCCTATACTCCCCAGCATTTT
NA	NA	TRBV5-6	TRBJ2-3	CASSQNAAGSDTQYF	TGTGCCAGCAGCCAAAACGCAGCGGGTTCGGATACGCAGTATTTT
once	NA	TRBV5-1	TRBJ2-3	CASRQNRGTTTDTQYF	TGCGCCAGCAGACAGAATCGGGGAACCACCACAGATACGCAGTATTTT
few	NA	TRBV12-3/TRBV12-4	TRBJ2-7	CASRFSGAYEQYF	TGTGCCAGCAGATTCTCAGGTGCCTACGAGCAGTACTTC
NA	NA	TRBV6-6	TRBJ2-5	CASSAQETQYF	TGTGCCAGTAGCGCCCAAGAGACCCAGTACTTC